The rows below give T cell receptor beta chains drawn from one sample of a study of shared clonotypes between healthy human individuals. Produced via immunoSEQ multiplex PCR; TCRdb's table is partial and in-frame only. The sample lists about 680,000 clones; about two thirds were seen once. Sample: memory CD4+ T cells sorted from blood. Every receptor here comes from a woman aged 25 to 45 in good health. The CDR3 runs from the conserved cysteine through the conserved F or W. The D gene is left open where the match is weak. The listing skips clone size in some rows; elsewhere it reads once, few, many or a size class.

clone_size: NA
j_call: TRBJ2-1
v_call: TRBV9
d_call: TRBD2
cdr3_aa: CASSVRAGAHEQFF
cdr3_nt: TGTGCCAGCAGCGTAAGAGCGGGAGCCCATGAGCAGTTCTTC

clone_size: few
j_call: TRBJ1-3
v_call: TRBV11-2
d_call: NA
cdr3_aa: CASSPAQGSGNTIYF
cdr3_nt: TGTGCCAGCAGCCCCGCCCAGGGATCTGGAAACACCATATATTTT

clone_size: NA
j_call: TRBJ1-2
v_call: TRBV30
d_call: NA
cdr3_aa: CAWSVGPGLGYTF
cdr3_nt: TGTGCCTGGAGTGTAGGTCCGGGACTCGGCTACACCTTC

clone_size: NA
j_call: TRBJ2-6
v_call: TRBV9
d_call: NA
cdr3_aa: CASSVSIGVSGANVLTF
cdr3_nt: TGTGCCAGCAGCGTTTCTATCGGGGTATCTGGGGCCAACGTCCTGACTTTC

clone_size: few
j_call: TRBJ1-5
v_call: TRBV2
d_call: NA
cdr3_aa: CASSHRIRNNQPQHF
cdr3_nt: TGTGCCAGCAGCCACAGGATCAGAAACAATCAGCCCCAGCATTTT

clone_size: once
j_call: TRBJ1-1
v_call: TRBV29-1
d_call: NA
cdr3_aa: CSVVTGRSAFF
cdr3_nt: TGCAGCGTTGTAACAGGGCGTTCAGCTTTCTTT

clone_size: NA
j_call: TRBJ2-1
v_call: TRBV15
d_call: NA
cdr3_aa: CATSRDMGGTYNEQFF
cdr3_nt: TGTGCCACCAGCAGAGATATGGGCGGTACCTACAATGAGCAGTTCTTC

clone_size: NA
j_call: TRBJ2-7
v_call: TRBV29-1
d_call: TRBD2
cdr3_aa: CSVGSSGTSYEQYF
cdr3_nt: TGCAGCGTTGGGTCGAGCGGGACCTCCTACGAGCAGTACTTC

clone_size: NA
j_call: TRBJ1-5
v_call: TRBV28
d_call: TRBD1
cdr3_aa: CASSFGTGNQPQHF
cdr3_nt: TGTGCCAGCAGTTTTGGGACAGGGAATCAGCCCCAGCATTTT

clone_size: NA
j_call: TRBJ2-7
v_call: TRBV28
d_call: NA
cdr3_aa: CASSPPPTYEQYF
cdr3_nt: TGTGCCAGCAGTCCCCCCCCCACGTACGAGCAGTACTTC

clone_size: NA
j_call: TRBJ2-2
v_call: TRBV11-2
d_call: NA
cdr3_aa: CASSLMGTTGELFF
cdr3_nt: TGTGCCAGCAGCTTGATGGGGACAACCGGGGAGCTGTTTTTT

clone_size: NA
j_call: TRBJ2-2
v_call: TRBV7-9
d_call: TRBD1
cdr3_aa: CASIHSGTGFAGELFF
cdr3_nt: TGTGCCAGCATCCACTCCGGGACAGGGTTTGCCGGGGAGCTGTTTTTT

clone_size: NA
j_call: TRBJ2-5
v_call: TRBV2
d_call: TRBD2
cdr3_aa: CATRTGLAGGPSVETQYF
cdr3_nt: TGTGCCACCCGAACAGGACTAGCGGGAGGGCCATCGGTGGAGACCCAGTACTTC

clone_size: few
j_call: TRBJ1-5
v_call: TRBV2
d_call: TRBD1
cdr3_aa: CASTRDRSSNQPQHF
cdr3_nt: TGTGCCAGCACCCGGGACAGAAGTAGCAATCAGCCCCAGCATTTT

clone_size: once
j_call: TRBJ2-1
v_call: TRBV4-1
d_call: NA
cdr3_aa: CASSQDPVSPVLGEQFF
cdr3_nt: TGCGCCAGCAGCCAAGATCCCGTCAGCCCGGTTTTGGGTGAGCAGTTCTTC

clone_size: NA
j_call: TRBJ2-1
v_call: TRBV28
d_call: TRBD2
cdr3_aa: CASGLAGMKYNEQFF
cdr3_nt: TGTGCCAGCGGGCTAGCGGGTATGAAGTACAATGAGCAGTTCTTC

clone_size: NA
j_call: TRBJ2-2
v_call: TRBV13
d_call: TRBD2
cdr3_aa: CASSFLAGVQTGELFF
cdr3_nt: TGTGCCAGCAGCTTTCTAGCGGGAGTTCAAACCGGGGAGCTGTTTTTT

clone_size: NA
j_call: TRBJ2-1
v_call: TRBV7-9
d_call: TRBD2
cdr3_aa: CASSPGLASSYNEQFF
cdr3_nt: TGTGCCAGCAGCCCAGGACTAGCGAGTTCCTACAATGAGCAGTTCTTC

clone_size: once
j_call: TRBJ2-5
v_call: TRBV5-1
d_call: TRBD1
cdr3_aa: CASSLGTGKETQYF
cdr3_nt: TGCGCCAGCAGCCTCGGGACAGGGAAAGAGACCCAGTACTTC

clone_size: NA
j_call: TRBJ2-3
v_call: TRBV2
d_call: NA
cdr3_aa: CASSAIPSIYTQYF
cdr3_nt: TGTGCCAGCAGTGCGATTCCTAGCATCTATACGCAGTATTTT

clone_size: NA
j_call: TRBJ1-1
v_call: TRBV29-1
d_call: NA
cdr3_aa: CSVEAQGNTEAFF
cdr3_nt: TGCAGCGTTGAAGCCCAGGGAAACACTGAAGCTTTCTTT

clone_size: few
j_call: TRBJ2-7
v_call: TRBV29-1
d_call: NA
cdr3_aa: CSVVRGGEQYF
cdr3_nt: TGCAGCGTTGTCCGAGGCGGGGAGCAGTACTTC

clone_size: NA
j_call: TRBJ1-1
v_call: TRBV19
d_call: NA
cdr3_aa: CASSSQLNTEAFF
cdr3_nt: TGTGCCAGTAGTAGTCAACTGAACACTGAAGCTTTCTTT

clone_size: NA
j_call: TRBJ1-1
v_call: TRBV5-5
d_call: NA
cdr3_aa: CASSLDPHPETEAFF
cdr3_nt: TGTGCCAGCAGCTTGGATCCCCACCCGGAGACTGAAGCTTTCTTT

clone_size: few
j_call: TRBJ1-3
v_call: TRBV28
d_call: NA
cdr3_aa: CASSSAGTAGNTIYF
cdr3_nt: TGTGCCAGCAGCTCCGCCGGGACGGCTGGAAACACCATATATTTT

clone_size: NA
j_call: TRBJ2-1
v_call: TRBV14
d_call: NA
cdr3_aa: CASSQVTGPGGNEQFF
cdr3_nt: TGTGCCAGCAGCCAGGTGACAGGTCCCGGTGGGAATGAGCAGTTCTTC

clone_size: NA
j_call: TRBJ2-3
v_call: TRBV7-7
d_call: TRBD2
cdr3_aa: CASSSHGLAGADTQYF
cdr3_nt: TGTGCCAGCAGCTCCCACGGACTAGCGGGAGCCGATACGCAGTATTTT

clone_size: NA
j_call: TRBJ1-1
v_call: TRBV7-6
d_call: TRBD1
cdr3_aa: CASSLLPGQGNTEAFF
cdr3_nt: TGTGCCAGCAGCTTATTACCGGGACAGGGAAACACTGAAGCTTTCTTT

clone_size: NA
j_call: TRBJ2-5
v_call: TRBV5-4
d_call: TRBD1
cdr3_aa: CASSSRQGVGTQYF
cdr3_nt: TGTGCCAGCAGCAGCAGACAGGGGGTGGGGACCCAGTACTTC

clone_size: NA
j_call: TRBJ2-5
v_call: TRBV5-6
d_call: NA
cdr3_aa: CASSLRETQYF
cdr3_nt: TGTGCCAGCAGCCTAAGAGAGACCCAGTACTTC

clone_size: NA
j_call: TRBJ1-5
v_call: TRBV19
d_call: NA
cdr3_aa: CASSTYSGFSFNQPQHF
cdr3_nt: TGTGCCAGTAGTACGTACTCGGGGTTTTCCTTCAATCAGCCCCAGCATTTT

clone_size: few
j_call: TRBJ2-5
v_call: TRBV6-1
d_call: TRBD2
cdr3_aa: CASRRSSGNQETQYF
cdr3_nt: TGTGCCAGCAGGCGATCTAGCGGAAATCAAGAGACCCAGTACTTC

clone_size: many
j_call: TRBJ1-4
v_call: TRBV5-1
d_call: TRBD1
cdr3_aa: CASSAGQGRELEKLFF
cdr3_nt: TGCGCCAGCAGCGCAGGACAGGGAAGAGAGTTGGAAAAACTGTTTTTT

clone_size: NA
j_call: TRBJ2-2
v_call: TRBV6-6
d_call: NA
cdr3_aa: CASSYSFSRAGELFF
cdr3_nt: TGTGCCAGCAGTTACTCTTTCTCTCGGGCCGGGGAGCTGTTTTTT

clone_size: NA
j_call: TRBJ2-7
v_call: TRBV28
d_call: NA
cdr3_aa: CASSSAGVRDYEQYF
cdr3_nt: TGTGCCAGCAGTTCGGCAGGGGTCAGGGACTACGAGCAGTACTTC

clone_size: NA
j_call: TRBJ1-2
v_call: TRBV28
d_call: TRBD1
cdr3_aa: CASRAGGFGYTF
cdr3_nt: TGTGCCAGCAGGGCAGGGGGTTTTGGCTACACCTTC

clone_size: NA
j_call: TRBJ1-2
v_call: TRBV6-6
d_call: TRBD1
cdr3_aa: CASSQDRGDYGYTF
cdr3_nt: TGTGCCAGCAGTCAAGACAGGGGGGACTATGGCTACACCTTC

clone_size: NA
j_call: TRBJ2-5
v_call: TRBV14
d_call: NA
cdr3_aa: CASSGPPGTQYF
cdr3_nt: TGTGCCAGCAGCGGACCGCCAGGGACCCAGTACTTC

clone_size: NA
j_call: TRBJ2-6
v_call: TRBV28
d_call: TRBD2
cdr3_aa: CASSLWSGTSNSGANVLTF
cdr3_nt: TGTGCCAGCAGTTTATGGTCTGGGACTAGCAATTCTGGGGCCAACGTCCTGACTTTC